A selection of T cell receptor beta chains follows, all from one sample in a study of sequential checkpoint blockade in melanoma. TCRdb keeps only in-frame clones here, not all; method: immunoSEQ multiplex PCR. This sample has just over 6,000 clones, with 21% found just once. The source material was tumor tissue (inferred from file names), sampled from a patient given nivolumab and ipilimumab in sequence. The receptors stem from a human donor with melanoma. Each CDR3 is given with its conserved first and last residue. The D gene is left open where the match is weak. Not every row has a clone size; where given, it reads once, few, many or a size class.

TRBJ1-3 | NA | TRBV19 | TRBD1 | 17 | CASSNRDRGFSGNTIYF | TGTGCCAGTAGTAACCGGGACAGGGGATTTTCTGGAAACACCATATATTTT
TRBJ2-2 | NA | TRBV4-1 | NA | 14 | CASSSEVFGGELFF | TGCGCCAGCAGTTCCGAAGTTTTCGGCGGGGAGCTGTTTTTT
TRBJ2-2 | NA | TRBV11-1 | NA | 16 | CASSPPGRGRAGELFF | TGTGCCAGCAGCCCTCCGGGCAGGGGACGGGCCGGGGAGCTGTTTTTT
TRBJ1-2 | NA | TRBV19 | TRBD1 | 13 | CASSAPGGSGYTF | TGTGCCAGTAGTGCTCCAGGGGGCTCTGGCTACACCTTC
TRBJ1-4 | once | TRBV10-1 | TRBD1 | 15 | CASRLPGQGNEKLFF | TGCGCCAGCAGACTTCCGGGACAGGGGAATGAAAAACTGTTTTTT
TRBJ2-6 | NA | TRBV5-1 | NA | 17 | CASSLVARGSGANVLTF | TGCGCCAGCAGCTTGGTGGCCAGGGGCTCTGGGGCCAACGTCCTGACTTTC
TRBJ1-2 | few | TRBV4-1 | NA | 18 | CASSQGVQPFASLGGYTF | TGCGCCAGCAGCCAAGGGGTACAGCCCTTTGCTTCCCTTGGAGGCTACACCTTC
TRBJ1-2 | medium-sized | TRBV29-1 | TRBD1 | 13 | CSVEPGGVDGYTF | TGCAGCGTAGAACCAGGGGGCGTAGATGGCTACACCTTC
TRBJ1-1 | few | TRBV11-3 | TRBD1 | 16 | CASSFTTGARNTEAFF | TGTGCCAGCAGCTTCACTACAGGGGCGCGGAACACTGAAGCTTTCTTT
TRBJ1-1 | NA | TRBV30 | NA | 17 | CAWSFPWGGPTYTEAFF | TGTGCCTGGAGTTTCCCCTGGGGGGGACCAACTTACACTGAAGCTTTCTTT
TRBJ2-7 | once | TRBV5-1 | NA | 14 | CASSPTGIPYEQYF | TGCGCCAGCAGCCCCACGGGCATTCCCTACGAGCAGTACTTC
TRBJ2-1 | NA | TRBV11-3 | NA | 15 | CASSLGLGRNNEQFF | TGTGCCAGCAGCCTAGGACTCGGACGGAACAATGAGCAGTTCTTC
TRBJ2-1 | medium-sized | TRBV9 | NA | 13 | CASSGSMSNEQFF | TGTGCCAGCAGTGGTAGTATGAGTAATGAGCAGTTCTTC
TRBJ1-2 | NA | TRBV29-1 | NA | 14 | CSVERIGRTRGYTF | TGCAGCGTTGAAAGGATTGGGAGGACTCGGGGCTACACCTTC
TRBJ2-1 | NA | TRBV1 | NA | 16 | CASSQDPSGYYNEQFF | TGCGCCAGCAGCCAAGACCCTAGCGGGTACTACAATGAGCAGTTCTTC
TRBJ2-5 | NA | TRBV5-1 | TRBD1 | 14 | CASSPDRGRETQYF | TGCGCCAGCAGCCCAGACAGGGGAAGGGAGACCCAGTACTTC